The present entry profiles one TCR beta chain with its context. Its antigen is unidentified. Sequence at one end of the junction differs from germline and may be a read error. CDR3 size: 13 residues. The germline CDR1 and CDR2 sequences are SGHTA and FQGNSA. These data come from a study of T cell repertoires in cytomegalovirus infection. The wider study: Selected CMV epitopes included recently identified HLA-C-restricted ones as well as well-studied HLA-B-restricted ones. In public TCR beta signatures, there were indications of both CMV infection and matching HLA type.

Overall study findings and caveats: Of the TCR beta families, the public ones yielded a cumulative frequency that identified carriers of CMV plus the relevant HLA. The study found HLA-C-restricted CMV-specific TCR beta clonotypes dominating the ex vivo response.

Each CDR3 protein gets one entry after TCRdb re-called the reads with MiXCR. The data show some 500,000 distinct CDR3 sequences, around a third seen once. Specimen: cultured PBMCs, collected from culture after CMV antigen stimulation. The TCR sequence derives from a human donor in good health (CMV status not recorded). Some clones in this sample may be carry-over from other donors' samples. The chain recombines TRBV7-2 with TRBJ1-2; no clear D. Here the CDR3 DNA reads TGTGCCAGCAGCCCGGCCCCTGGGTATGGCTACAACTTC. Amino acids: CASSPAPGYGYNF.